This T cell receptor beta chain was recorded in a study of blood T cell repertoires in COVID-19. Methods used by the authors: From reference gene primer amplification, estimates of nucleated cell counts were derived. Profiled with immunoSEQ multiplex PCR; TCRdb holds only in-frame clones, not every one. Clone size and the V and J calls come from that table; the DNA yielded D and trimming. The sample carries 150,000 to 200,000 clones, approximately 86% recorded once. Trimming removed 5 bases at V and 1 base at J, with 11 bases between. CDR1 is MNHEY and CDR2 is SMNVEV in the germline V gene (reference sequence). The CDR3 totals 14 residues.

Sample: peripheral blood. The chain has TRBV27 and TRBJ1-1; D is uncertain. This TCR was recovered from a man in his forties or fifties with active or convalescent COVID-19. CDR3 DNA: TGTGCCAGCAGTCTCACACAGTCGAACACTGAAGCTTTCTTT. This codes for CASSLTQSNTEAFF.